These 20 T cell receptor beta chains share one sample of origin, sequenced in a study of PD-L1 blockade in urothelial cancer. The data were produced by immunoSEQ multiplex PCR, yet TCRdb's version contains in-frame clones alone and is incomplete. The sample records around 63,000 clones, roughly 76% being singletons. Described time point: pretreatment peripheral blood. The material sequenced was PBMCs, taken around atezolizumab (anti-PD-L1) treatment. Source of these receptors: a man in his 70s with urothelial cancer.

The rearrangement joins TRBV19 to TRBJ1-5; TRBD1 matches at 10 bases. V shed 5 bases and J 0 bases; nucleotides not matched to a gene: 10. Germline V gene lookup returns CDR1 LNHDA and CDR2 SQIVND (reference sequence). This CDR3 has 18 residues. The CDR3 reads CASSSRDRGIYSNQPQHF. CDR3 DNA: TGTGCCAGTAGTTCCCGGGACAGGGGAATTTATAGCAATCAGCCCCAGCATTTT.

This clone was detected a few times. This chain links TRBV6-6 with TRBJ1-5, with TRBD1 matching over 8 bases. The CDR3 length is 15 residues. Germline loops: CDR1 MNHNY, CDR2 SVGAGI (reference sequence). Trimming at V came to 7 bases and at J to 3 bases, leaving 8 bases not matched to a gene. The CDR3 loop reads CASTFRQGTNQPQHF. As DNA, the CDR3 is TGTGCCAGCACTTTCCGACAGGGGACCAATCAGCCCCAGCATTTT.

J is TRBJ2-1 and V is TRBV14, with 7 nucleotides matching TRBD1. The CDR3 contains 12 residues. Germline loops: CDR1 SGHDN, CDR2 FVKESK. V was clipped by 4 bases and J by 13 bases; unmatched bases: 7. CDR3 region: CASSLYRGEQFF. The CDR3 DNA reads TGTGCCAGCAGCCTATACAGGGGAGAACAGTTCTTC. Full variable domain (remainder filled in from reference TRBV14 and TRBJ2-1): EAGVTQFPSHSVIEKGQTVTLRCDPISGHDNLYWYRRVMGKEIKFLLHFVKESKQDESGMPNNRFLAERTGGTYSTLKVQPAELEDSGVYFCASSLYRGEQFFGPGTRLTVL.

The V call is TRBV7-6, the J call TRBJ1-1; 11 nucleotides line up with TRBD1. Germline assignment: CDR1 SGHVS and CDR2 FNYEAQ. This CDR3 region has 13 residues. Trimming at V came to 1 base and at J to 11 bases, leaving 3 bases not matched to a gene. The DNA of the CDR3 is TGTGCCAGCAGCTTAGGGACAGGGGGCGACGCTTTCTTT. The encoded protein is CASSLGTGGDAFF.

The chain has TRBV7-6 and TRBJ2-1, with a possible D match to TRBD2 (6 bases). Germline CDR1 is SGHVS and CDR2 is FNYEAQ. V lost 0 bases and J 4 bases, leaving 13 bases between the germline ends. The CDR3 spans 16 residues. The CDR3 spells CASSLAVGGTYNEQFF. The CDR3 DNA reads TGTGCCAGCAGCTTAGCAGTGGGCGGGACGTACAATGAGCAGTTCTTC.

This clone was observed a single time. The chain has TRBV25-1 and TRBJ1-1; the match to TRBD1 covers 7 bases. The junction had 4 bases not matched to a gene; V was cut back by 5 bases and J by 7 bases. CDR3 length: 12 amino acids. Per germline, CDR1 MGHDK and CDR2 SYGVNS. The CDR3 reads CASSYPGGEAFF. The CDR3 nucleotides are TGTGCCAGCAGTTACCCAGGGGGTGAAGCTTTCTTT.

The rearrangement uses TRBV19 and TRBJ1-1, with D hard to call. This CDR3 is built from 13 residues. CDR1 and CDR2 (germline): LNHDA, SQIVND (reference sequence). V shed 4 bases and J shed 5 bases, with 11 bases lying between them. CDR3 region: CASSTSRRTEAFF. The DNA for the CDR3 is TGTGCCAGTAGTACGTCTAGGAGGACTGAAGCTTTCTTT.

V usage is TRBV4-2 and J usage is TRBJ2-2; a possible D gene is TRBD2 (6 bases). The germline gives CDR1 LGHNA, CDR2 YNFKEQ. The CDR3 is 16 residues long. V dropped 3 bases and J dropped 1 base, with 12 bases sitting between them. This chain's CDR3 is CASSHGGGRNTGELFF. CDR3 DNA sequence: TGTGCCAGCAGCCACGGGGGTGGGAGGAACACCGGGGAGCTGTTTTTT.

CDR3 residues: CAISESSRVSTDTQYF. The CDR3 coding sequence is TGTGCCATCAGTGAGTCGTCTCGAGTTAGCACAGATACGCAGTATTTT. This sequence joins TRBV10-3 and TRBJ2-3; D ambiguous. The V end lost 0 bases, the J end lost 0 bases, and 10 bases lay between the germline ends. Germline CDR1 and CDR2: ENHRY and SYGVKD. This CDR3 comprises 16 residues.

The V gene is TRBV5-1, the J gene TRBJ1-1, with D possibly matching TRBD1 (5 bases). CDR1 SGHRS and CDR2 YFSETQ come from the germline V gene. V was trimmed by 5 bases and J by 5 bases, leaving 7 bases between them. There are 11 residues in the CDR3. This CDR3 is CASRGETEAFF. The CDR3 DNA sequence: TGCGCCAGCAGAGGGGAAACTGAAGCTTTCTTT. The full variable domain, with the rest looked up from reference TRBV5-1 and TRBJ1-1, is KAGVTQTPRYLIKTRGQQVTLSCSPISGHRSVSWYQQTPGQGLQFLFEYFSETQRNKGNFPGRFSGRQFSNSRSEMNVSTLELGDSALYLCASRGETEAFFGQGTRLTVV.

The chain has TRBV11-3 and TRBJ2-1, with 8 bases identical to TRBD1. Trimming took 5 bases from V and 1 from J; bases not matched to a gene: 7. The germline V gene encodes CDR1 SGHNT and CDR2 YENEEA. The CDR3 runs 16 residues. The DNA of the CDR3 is TGTGCCAGCAGCACCCGACAGGGGCTGTCCTACAATGAGCAGTTCTTC. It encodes CASSTRQGLSYNEQFF. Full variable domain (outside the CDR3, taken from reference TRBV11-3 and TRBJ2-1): EAGVVQSPRYKIIEKKQPVAFWCNPISGHNTLYWYLQNLGQGPELLIRYENEEAVDDSQLPKDRFSAERLKGVDSTLKIQPAELGDSAVYLCASSTRQGLSYNEQFFGPGTRLTVL.

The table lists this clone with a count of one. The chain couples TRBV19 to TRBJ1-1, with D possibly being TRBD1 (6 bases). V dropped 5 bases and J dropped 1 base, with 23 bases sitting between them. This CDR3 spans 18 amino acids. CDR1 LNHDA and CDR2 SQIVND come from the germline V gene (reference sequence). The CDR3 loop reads CASSSNRDNSKRNTEAFF. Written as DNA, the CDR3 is TGTGCCAGTAGTTCCAACCGGGACAACTCCAAACGGAACACTGAAGCTTTCTTT. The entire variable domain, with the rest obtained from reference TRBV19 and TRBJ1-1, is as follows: DGGITQSPKYLFRKEGQNVTLSCEQNLNHDAMYWYRQDPGQGLRLIYYSQIVNDFQKGDIAEGYSVSREKKESFPLTVTSAQKNPTAFYLCASSSNRDNSKRNTEAFFGQGTRLTVV.

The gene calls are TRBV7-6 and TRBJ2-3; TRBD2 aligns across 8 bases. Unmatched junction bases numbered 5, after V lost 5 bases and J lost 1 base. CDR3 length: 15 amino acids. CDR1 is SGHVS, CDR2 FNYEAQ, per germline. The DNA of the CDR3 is TGTGCCAGCAGCACCGGACTAGCCGGCACAGATACGCAGTATTTT. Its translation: CASSTGLAGTDTQYF.

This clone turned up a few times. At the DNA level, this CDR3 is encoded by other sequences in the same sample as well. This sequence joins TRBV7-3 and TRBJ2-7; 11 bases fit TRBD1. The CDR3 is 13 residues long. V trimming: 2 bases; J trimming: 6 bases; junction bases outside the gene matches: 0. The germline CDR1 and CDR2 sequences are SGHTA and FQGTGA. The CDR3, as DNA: TGTGCCAGCAGCTTAGGGACAGGGGGCGAGCAGTACTTC. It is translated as CASSLGTGGEQYF.

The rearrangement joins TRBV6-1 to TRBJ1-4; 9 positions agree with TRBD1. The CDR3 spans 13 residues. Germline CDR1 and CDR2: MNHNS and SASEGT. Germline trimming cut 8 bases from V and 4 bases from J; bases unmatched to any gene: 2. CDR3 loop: CASGTGINEKLFF. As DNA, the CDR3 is TGTGCCAGCGGGACAGGGATTAATGAAAAACTGTTTTTT.

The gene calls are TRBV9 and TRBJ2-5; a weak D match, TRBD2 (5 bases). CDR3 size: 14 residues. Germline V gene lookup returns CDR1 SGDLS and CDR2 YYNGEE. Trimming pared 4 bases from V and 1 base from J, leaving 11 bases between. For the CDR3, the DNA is TGTGCCAGCAGCCCCGCGGGCAGCCAAGAGACCCAGTACTTC. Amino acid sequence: CASSPAGSQETQYF.

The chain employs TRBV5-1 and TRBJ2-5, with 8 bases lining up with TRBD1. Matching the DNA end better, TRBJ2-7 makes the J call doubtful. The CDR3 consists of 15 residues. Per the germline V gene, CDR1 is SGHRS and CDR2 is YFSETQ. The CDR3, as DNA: TGCGCCAGCAGCTTGGGCACAGGGGGTAGCTACGAGCAGTACTTC. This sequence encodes CASSLGTGGSYEQYF.

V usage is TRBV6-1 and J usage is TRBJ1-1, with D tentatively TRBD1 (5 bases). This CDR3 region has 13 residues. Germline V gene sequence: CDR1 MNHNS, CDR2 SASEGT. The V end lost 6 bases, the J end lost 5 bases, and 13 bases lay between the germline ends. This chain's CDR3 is CASSNGHTTEAFF. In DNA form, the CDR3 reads TGTGCCAGCAGCAACGGACACACGACTGAAGCTTTCTTT.

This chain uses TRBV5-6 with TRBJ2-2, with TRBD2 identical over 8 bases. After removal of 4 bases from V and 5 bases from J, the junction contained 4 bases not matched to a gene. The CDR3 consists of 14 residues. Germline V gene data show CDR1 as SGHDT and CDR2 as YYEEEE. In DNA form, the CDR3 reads TGTGCCAGCAGCCCCGGGACTAGGACCGGGGAGCTGTTTTTT. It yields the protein CASSPGTRTGELFF.

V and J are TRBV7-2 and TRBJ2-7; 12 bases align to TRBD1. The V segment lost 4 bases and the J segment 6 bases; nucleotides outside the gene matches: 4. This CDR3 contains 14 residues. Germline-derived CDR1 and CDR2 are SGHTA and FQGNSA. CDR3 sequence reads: CASSSGQGAIEQYF. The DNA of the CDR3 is TGTGCCAGCAGCTCGGGACAGGGGGCGATCGAGCAGTACTTC.